These T cell receptor beta chains were read from a single sample in a study of CD8+ T cells in alopecia areata. Measured with immunoSEQ multiplex PCR; TCRdb has only the in-frame clones, and not every one. Among 150,000 to 200,000 clones listed, roughly 60% were seen once. The sample consisted of CD4+ T cells sorted from blood, taken between weeks 49 and 50, from a patient treated with tofacitinib. All receptors derive from a human donor with alopecia areata. Both conserved end residues are part of each CDR3. The order of the fields is CDR3 DNA, CDR3 protein, D gene, V gene, J gene, clone size. D genes are given only for firm matches. The size of a clone is reported for some rows only, either as once, few or many, or as a class for expanded clones.

TGCGCCAGCAGCCAAGATCCCCTCGACAGGGGCACTGAAGCTTTCTTT	CASSQDPLDRGTEAFF	TRBD1	TRBV4-3	TRBJ1-1	-
TGCGCCAGCAGTCAAGGCCAGCCCCAGCATTTT	CASSQGQPQHF	-	TRBV23-1	TRBJ1-5	once
TGCGCCAGCAGCCCTTCGACAGGGGGAAGCTCTGGGGCCAACGTCCTGACTTTC	CASSPSTGGSSGANVLTF	TRBD1	TRBV5-1	TRBJ2-6	-
TGTGCCAGCAGCCTAGGCCGCAATCAGCCCCAGCATTTT	CASSLGRNQPQHF	-	TRBV7-8	TRBJ1-5	-
TGTGCCAGCAGCAGGCGATTGGGGGCCCCACTGGGCTACACCTTC	CASSRRLGAPLGYTF	-	TRBV21-1	TRBJ1-2	few
TGTGCCAGCAGTGCCTTTACCGGGGAGCTGTTTTTT	CASSAFTGELFF	-	TRBV25-1	TRBJ2-2	-
TGCAGCGTTCTTAACAGGGGGACCTATGGCTACACCTTC	CSVLNRGTYGYTF	TRBD1	TRBV29-1	TRBJ1-2	-
TGTGCCAGCAGCCTACTAGCGGGAGGGGGAGAGACCCAGTACTTC	CASSLLAGGGETQYF	TRBD2	TRBV6-1	TRBJ2-5	-
TGTGCCAGCAGCCCGGGGACGGCGAACTATGGCTACACCTTC	CASSPGTANYGYTF	-	TRBV14	TRBJ1-2	-
TGCAGCGGGGGGTATCTAACTGAAGCTTTCTTT	CSGGYLTEAFF	-	TRBV29-1	TRBJ1-1	-
TGCAGCGTTACAGGGGTTTTGAACACTGAAGCTTTCTTT	CSVTGVLNTEAFF	TRBD1	TRBV29-1	TRBJ1-1	few
TGTGCCAGCAGTCTGAGGGTGTCTCGGGGGAGTCTTGTTAATTCACCCCTCCACTTT	CASSLRVSRGSLVNSPLHF	-	TRBV27	TRBJ1-6	once
TGTGCCTGGAGTGGATGGACAGGGGATGGCTACACCTTC	CAWSGWTGDGYTF	TRBD1	TRBV30	TRBJ1-2	-
TGTGCCAGCAGTTTAGGGGCGGCATCCTACGAGCAGTACTTC	CASSLGAASYEQYF	-	TRBV28	TRBJ2-7	few
TGTGCCAGCAGAAATCAGGGGGGCTTCAATCAGCCCCAGCATTTT	CASRNQGGFNQPQHF	TRBD1	TRBV2	TRBJ1-5	-
TGTGCCAGCAGTTTGACGGACTTCCAAGAGACCCAGTACTTC	CASSLTDFQETQYF	-	TRBV28	TRBJ2-5	many
TGTGCCAGCAGAACCGACCATTCACCCCTCCACTTT	CASRTDHSPLHF	-	TRBV5-6	TRBJ1-6	-
TGTGCCAGCAGCTTCGAACTTACCTACAATGAGCAGTTCTTC	CASSFELTYNEQFF	-	TRBV11-2	TRBJ2-1	-
TGCGCCAGCAGCTTGGCCGGGACAAATGAAGAGACCCAGTACTTC	CASSLAGTNEETQYF	-	TRBV5-1	TRBJ2-5	few
TGTGCCAGCAGCTTCCCGGGCAGGGGAGGGGAGACCCAGTACTTC	CASSFPGRGGETQYF	-	TRBV7-9	TRBJ2-5	-
-	CAWSVGVGNTF	-	TRBV30	TRBJ1-2	-
TGTGCCAGCAGCTACCACCGGGCCAACAATGAGCAGTTCTTC	CASSYHRANNEQFF	-	TRBV5-4	TRBJ2-1	few
TGCAGCGGGGGCAGAAACACCGGGGAGCTGTTTTTT	CSGGRNTGELFF	-	TRBV29-1	TRBJ2-2	-
TGTGCCGTGGGGAGGGGACAGGGGTCGGCAGATACGCAGTATTTT	CAVGRGQGSADTQYF	TRBD1	TRBV30	TRBJ2-3	once
TGTGCCAGCAGTCAAGGGACCTCCTATAATTCACCCCTCCACTTT	CASSQGTSYNSPLHF	-	TRBV6-5	TRBJ1-6	-
TGCAGCGTTGGGACCGCGGGGGGGCCAGATACGCAGTATTTT	CSVGTAGGPDTQYF	TRBD2	TRBV29-1	TRBJ2-3	-
TGTGCCAGCAGTTACTCGGGACAGGGTGGCTACACCTTC	CASSYSGQGGYTF	TRBD1	TRBV6-5	TRBJ1-2	-
TGTGCCAGCAGTTGGTCCTCCGGGTCCTCTCATTCACCCCTCCACTTT	CASSWSSGSSHSPLHF	-	TRBV27	TRBJ1-6	-
TGTGCCAGCAGCCTAGCCACAGGGACCTACAATGAGCAGTTCTTC	CASSLATGTYNEQFF	-	TRBV7-2	TRBJ2-1	few
TGTGCCAGCAGTGAACAGGGCCGTTCACCCCTCCACTTT	CASSEQGRSPLHF	-	TRBV25-1	TRBJ1-6	-
TGCGCCAGCAAGGCCGAACCCAATTCCTACGAGCAGTACTTC	CASKAEPNSYEQYF	-	TRBV5-1	TRBJ2-7	-
TGCAGCGTTGAACAGGGTGGCTACACCTTC	CSVEQGGYTF	-	TRBV29-1	TRBJ1-2	-
TGTGCCAGCAGCGTAGCTTTGAGTGGGCAGCACTATGGCTACACCTTC	CASSVALSGQHYGYTF	-	TRBV9	TRBJ1-2	-
TGCGCCAGCAGCCGTCAGCCCCAGGGGAACCAGCCCCAGCATTTT	CASSRQPQGNQPQHF	-	TRBV4-3	TRBJ1-5	-
TGTGCCATCAGTGACCGGGACGGCGGGCGGCCCCAGCATTTT	CAISDRDGGRPQHF	-	TRBV10-3	TRBJ1-5	-
TGTGCCAGCAGCTCCGGGGCCCCGCGCTATGGCTACACCTTC	CASSSGAPRYGYTF	-	TRBV5-6	TRBJ1-2	-
TGTGCCAGCAGCTCCCTCAAAGGGGGTAATTCACCCCTCCACTTT	CASSSLKGGNSPLHF	-	TRBV11-2	TRBJ1-6	-
TGTGCCACCAGACCCCTCTCTGGGGCCAACGTCCTGACTTTC	CATRPLSGANVLTF	-	TRBV15	TRBJ2-6	-
TGCGCCGGACGGGCGGGGGGCGCGGGGACTGAAGCTTTCTTT	CAGRAGGAGTEAFF	-	TRBV10-2	TRBJ1-1	few
TGTGCCAGCAGCCCAGGGGCTTTGACAGCCCAAGAGACCCAGTACTTC	CASSPGALTAQETQYF	-	TRBV7-8	TRBJ2-5	-
TGCAGCGTTGGGGACTACGAGCAGTACTTC	CSVGDYEQYF	-	TRBV29-1	TRBJ2-7	-
TGCGCCAGCAGCTTGGCCCCGGGCCAAGAGACCCAGTACTTC	CASSLAPGQETQYF	-	TRBV5-1	TRBJ2-5	once
TGCGCCAGCAGCTTATCTCAGGGGAATTCACCCCTCCACTTT	CASSLSQGNSPLHF	-	TRBV5-1	TRBJ1-6	-
TGCGCCAGCAGCGGGGAACTTTTCGGCACCTACAATGAGCAGTTCTTC	CASSGELFGTYNEQFF	-	TRBV4-3	TRBJ2-1	-
TGCAGCGTGTCGACAGGGAATGGAAACACCATATATTTT	CSVSTGNGNTIYF	TRBD1	TRBV29-1	TRBJ1-3	-
TGTGCCAGCCCCCGGGGTTCTTTCTCCTACGAGCAGTACTTC	CASPRGSFSYEQYF	-	TRBV6-4	TRBJ2-7	-
TGCGCCAGCAGCCACGACAGGGACCCTGAGACCCAGTACTTC	CASSHDRDPETQYF	TRBD1	TRBV5-1	TRBJ2-5	-
TGTGCCATCAGTGTTTTAGGAGCGGCGGCCAACAATGAGCAGTTCTTC	CAISVLGAAANNEQFF	-	TRBV10-3	TRBJ2-1	few
TGTGCCAGCAGTGACACGGGTGGCGAGCAGTACTTC	CASSDTGGEQYF	-	TRBV6-5	TRBJ2-7	few
TGCGCCAGCAGATCAACCGGGGCAGGGGGAGACATTCAGTACTTC	CASRSTGAGGDIQYF	TRBD1	TRBV5-1	TRBJ2-4	-
TGTGCCAGCAGCTCCACCTCTAGCTCGAGAAACATTCAGTACTTC	CASSSTSSSRNIQYF	-	TRBV7-2	TRBJ2-4	-
TGCGCCAGCAGCCCGGGGAGACCTGGGGCCAACGTCCTGACTTTC	CASSPGRPGANVLTF	-	TRBV5-1	TRBJ2-6	few
TGCAGCGTTGAAGGAATTAGGGTTTACAATGAGCAGTTCTTC	CSVEGIRVYNEQFF	-	TRBV29-1	TRBJ2-1	few
TGCAGCTCAATAGGGCAAGAGACCCAGTACTTC	CSSIGQETQYF	-	TRBV29-1	TRBJ2-5	-
TGTGCCAGCAGCCCAGCCGGGACAGCACTCTCCTACGAGCAGTACTTC	CASSPAGTALSYEQYF	TRBD1	TRBV11-3	TRBJ2-7	few